The rows below give T cell receptor beta chains drawn from one sample of a study of OX40 agonist ivuxolimab in advanced cancers. Repertoires were generated with immunoSEQ multiplex PCR, while TCRdb's copy carries only in-frame clones and drops some. The sample holds about 120,000 clones; around 91% are singletons and the top ten take around 0.55%. The specimen comprised CD4+ or CD8+ T cells sorted from blood, sampled in a trial of the OX40 agonist ivuxolimab. The receptors derive from an adult with an advanced solid tumor such as melanoma, head and neck, liver or kidney cancer. The conserved cysteine and the conserved F or W are not part of the CDR3 here. Each record gives: CDR3 protein, J gene, V gene, clone size. Clone size is given for some rows only: seen once, a few or many times, or a class if the clone is expanded.

CDR3: ASSQRTDGYT
J: TRBJ1-2
V: TRBV28
size: NA

CDR3: ASSEDQGYADTQY
J: TRBJ2-3
V: TRBV2
size: NA

CDR3: ASSPLLAGEYNEQF
J: TRBJ2-1
V: TRBV11-2
size: NA

CDR3: ASSAGTEHPNEKLF
J: TRBJ1-4
V: TRBV9
size: once

CDR3: ASRTGAGYGYT
J: TRBJ1-2
V: TRBV28
size: NA

CDR3: ASSQQGERTDTQY
J: TRBJ2-3
V: TRBV7-9
size: NA

CDR3: ATLGQGETQY
J: TRBJ2-5
V: TRBV19
size: once

CDR3: SVKYTGTGGTEAF
J: TRBJ1-1
V: TRBV29-1
size: NA

CDR3: ASSYGPQETQY
J: TRBJ2-5
V: TRBV28
size: NA

CDR3: ATSLTSGGPRGQF
J: TRBJ2-1
V: TRBV15
size: NA

CDR3: ASSEALIPMAGNGYT
J: TRBJ1-2
V: TRBV6-1
size: NA

CDR3: ASSLQEGLNKQF
J: TRBJ2-1
V: TRBV5-1
size: NA

CDR3: ASNPLDRRGGVPGYT
J: TRBJ1-2
V: TRBV11-3
size: NA

CDR3: ASSLVGTIHEQY
J: TRBJ2-7
V: TRBV7-9
size: NA

CDR3: ASSLGATGHLKEKLF
J: TRBJ1-4
V: TRBV7-2
size: NA

CDR3: ASSSQGARYGYT
J: TRBJ1-2
V: TRBV7-2
size: few

CDR3: ASTGPGQGNYEQY
J: TRBJ2-7
V: TRBV7-2
size: few

CDR3: ASSLGQGNEKLF
J: TRBJ1-4
V: TRBV7-2
size: NA

CDR3: ASSFRLAGSGELF
J: TRBJ2-2
V: TRBV27
size: NA

CDR3: ASSSVGKGAYEQY
J: TRBJ2-7
V: TRBV5-4
size: NA

CDR3: AWSVNLGLGRETRY
J: TRBJ2-5
V: TRBV30
size: NA

CDR3: ASSRGPTYEQY
J: TRBJ2-7
V: TRBV28
size: NA

CDR3: ASSSMEGANTGELF
J: TRBJ2-2
V: TRBV18
size: NA

CDR3: AWSVQGAGNTIY
J: TRBJ1-3
V: TRBV30
size: NA

CDR3: ASSLEFNQPQH
J: TRBJ1-5
V: TRBV5-8
size: NA

CDR3: ASSLSGLAGEHGELF
J: TRBJ2-2
V: TRBV7-3
size: NA

CDR3: ASGSGPYEQY
J: TRBJ2-7
V: TRBV6-6
size: NA

CDR3: ASSLTEGQPQH
J: TRBJ1-5
V: TRBV7-2
size: NA

CDR3: ASSLDRDEEKLF
J: TRBJ1-4
V: TRBV7-9
size: few

CDR3: ASSLSTGRGSLYGYT
J: TRBJ1-2
V: TRBV27
size: NA

CDR3: ASSQGGARAF
J: TRBJ1-1
V: TRBV6-5
size: NA

CDR3: ASRAGTGGNQPQH
J: TRBJ1-5
V: TRBV7-9
size: NA

CDR3: ASTPVLLQGYGYT
J: TRBJ1-2
V: TRBV6-6
size: NA

CDR3: ASSPRGAGSAYEQY
J: TRBJ2-7
V: TRBV11-2
size: NA

CDR3: ASSFRTTNYGYT
J: TRBJ1-2
V: TRBV28
size: NA

CDR3: ASSMGPGGVYGYT
J: TRBJ1-2
V: TRBV19
size: NA

CDR3: ASSNRQAQDTGELF
J: TRBJ2-2
V: TRBV19
size: NA

CDR3: ASSLYSFENEKLF
J: TRBJ1-4
V: TRBV28
size: NA

CDR3: ASSYSPWAYEQY
J: TRBJ2-7
V: TRBV6-5
size: few

CDR3: ASSRLTVNTEAF
J: TRBJ1-1
V: TRBV6-5
size: NA

CDR3: ASSPMQGGGRETQY
J: TRBJ2-5
V: TRBV7-8
size: NA

CDR3: ASSLGDREAHYGYT
J: TRBJ1-2
V: TRBV28
size: NA

CDR3: ASSLAGVAGWYTDTQY
J: TRBJ2-3
V: TRBV5-1
size: once

CDR3: ASSATGNTIY
J: TRBJ1-3
V: TRBV6-1
size: NA

CDR3: ASSLGANNNNSPLH
J: TRBJ1-6
V: TRBV7-9
size: NA

CDR3: ASSLRRTSYEQY
J: TRBJ2-7
V: TRBV5-5
size: NA

CDR3: ASESINTGELF
J: TRBJ2-2
V: TRBV27
size: NA

CDR3: ASRSGTGVYQPQH
J: TRBJ1-5
V: TRBV7-2
size: NA

CDR3: ASSESYSGGPTDTQY
J: TRBJ2-3
V: TRBV10-1
size: NA

CDR3: ASSWTGTSYEQY
J: TRBJ2-7
V: TRBV7-2
size: few

CDR3: ASSPSGTVNSPLH
J: TRBJ1-6
V: TRBV18
size: NA

CDR3: ASSPGQRLNYGYT
J: TRBJ1-2
V: TRBV7-2
size: NA

CDR3: ASSLVAGNSGNTIY
J: TRBJ1-3
V: TRBV11-2
size: NA

CDR3: ASRSQEETQY
J: TRBJ2-5
V: TRBV6-6
size: NA

CDR3: ASSKGRLGDQPQH
J: TRBJ1-5
V: TRBV5-5
size: once

CDR3: ASSLGTPNYGYT
J: TRBJ1-2
V: TRBV5-5
size: NA